The present TCR beta chain was sequenced within a study of blood T cell repertoires in COVID-19. Across the study: The United States, Italy and Spain were the sources of the acute and convalescent COVID-19 samples.

Germline values: CDR1 LNHDA, CDR2 SQIVND (reference sequence). The length of the CDR3 is 18 residues. Germline trimming cut 6 bases from V and 5 bases from J; bases unmatched to any gene: 15. A single count supports this clone. Using immunoSEQ multiplex PCR, the repertoire was profiled, and TCRdb retains in-frame clones only, with some absent. The sample yields about 250,000 clones, 80% to 90% seen once. The specimen sequenced was peripheral blood. This clonotype originated in a man aged 40-55 years with active or convalescent COVID-19. J is TRBJ2-2 and V is TRBV19; 10 nucleotides agree with TRBD2. The CDR3 sequence is CASRRRGPGLAITGELFF. Here the CDR3 DNA reads TGTGCCAGTAGAAGAAGAGGACCGGGACTAGCGATAACCGGGGAGCTGTTTTTT.